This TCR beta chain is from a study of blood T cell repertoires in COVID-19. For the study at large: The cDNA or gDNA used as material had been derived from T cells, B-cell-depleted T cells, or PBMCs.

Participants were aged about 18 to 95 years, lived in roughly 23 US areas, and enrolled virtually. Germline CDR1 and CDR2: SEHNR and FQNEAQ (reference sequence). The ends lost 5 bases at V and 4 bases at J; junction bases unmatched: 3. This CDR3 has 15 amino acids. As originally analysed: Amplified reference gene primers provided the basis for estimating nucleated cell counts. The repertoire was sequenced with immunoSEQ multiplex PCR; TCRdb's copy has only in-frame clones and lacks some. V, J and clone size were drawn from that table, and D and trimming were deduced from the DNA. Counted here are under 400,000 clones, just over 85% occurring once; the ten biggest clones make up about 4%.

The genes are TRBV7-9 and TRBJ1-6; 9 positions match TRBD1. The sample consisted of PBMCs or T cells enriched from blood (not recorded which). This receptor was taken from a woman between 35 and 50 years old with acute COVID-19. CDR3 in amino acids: CASSMGTGYNSPLHF. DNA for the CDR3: TGTGCCAGCAGCATGGGGACAGGGTATAATTCACCCCTCCACTTT.